Listed here are 15 T cell receptor beta chains from one sample, sequenced in a study of blood T cell repertoires in COVID-19. Here immunoSEQ multiplex PCR was the method, and the copy in TCRdb shows in-frame clones only, minus some. In the table there are fewer than 350,000 clones, 70% to 90% of which are singletons. Sample: PBMCs or T cells enriched from blood (not recorded which). Receptor source: a woman in her sixties in a cohort exposed to, infected with or recovered from COVID-19 (not recorded which).

This clone was counted a single time. The V and J genes are TRBV6-6 and TRBJ1-5; TRBD1 might be the D (5 bases). The CDR3 extends over 17 amino acids. Trimming stripped 5 bases from V and 1 base from J, with 18 bases between. Germline lookup yields CDR1 MNHNY and CDR2 SVGAGI (reference sequence). The CDR3 here is CASSPLRTPGSNQPQHF. CDR3 coding DNA: TGTGCCAGCAGTCCACTGCGGACACCTGGCAGCAATCAGCCCCAGCATTTT.

This chain's CDR3 is CASSRAAGSLNEQFF. The CDR3, as DNA: TGTGCCAGCAGCAGAGCGGCGGGATCTCTCAATGAGCAGTTCTTC. The chain uses TRBV7-9 and TRBJ2-1; TRBD2 is a possible D gene (6 bases). V was cut by 5 bases and J by 6 bases, with 17 bases left in between. The CDR3 consists of 15 residues. Germline CDR1 and CDR2: SEHNR and FQNEAQ (reference sequence). The full variable domain, completed using reference TRBV7-9 and TRBJ2-1, is DTGVSQNPRHKITKRGQNVTFRCDPISEHNRLYWYRQTLGQGPEFLTYFQNEAQLEKSRLLSDRFSAERPKGSFSTLEIQRTEQGDSAMYLCASSRAAGSLNEQFFGPGTRLTVL.

The rearrangement links TRBV7-2 to TRBJ2-6, with a possible D match to TRBD1 (8 bases). This CDR3 has 18 residues. Trimming pared 4 bases from V and 1 base from J, leaving 17 bases between. Germline CDR1 and CDR2: SGHTA and FQGNSA. The CDR3 region is CASSSRGRGGSGANVLTF. The CDR3 DNA follows: TGTGCCAGCAGCTCCAGGGGGCGCGGGGGTTCTGGGGCCAACGTCCTGACTTTC.

The rearrangement uses TRBV6-5 and TRBJ2-7, with TRBD2 matching over 7 bases. With V trimmed by 6 bases and J by 7 bases, 6 bases remained unmatched. Germline V gene data show CDR1 as MNHEY and CDR2 as SVGAGI. The CDR3 length is 12 residues. This CDR3 is CASRKMRGEQYF. The DNA of the CDR3 is TGTGCCAGCAGAAAAATGCGGGGGGAGCAGTACTTC.

This clone has just a few counts. This rearrangement joins TRBV28 to TRBJ1-3; D remains unclear. V was pared by 5 bases and J by 0 bases, with 29 bases between. The CDR3 length is 21 residues. Germline-derived CDR1 and CDR2 are MDHEN and SYDVKM. CDR3 sequence reads: CASSGPTADLPIFLSGNTIYF. CDR3 in DNA: TGTGCCAGCAGTGGGCCTACGGCAGACCTACCAATATTCCTCTCTGGAAACACCATATATTTT.

The chain couples TRBV9 to TRBJ2-1; TRBD2 aligns across 10 bases. With V trimmed by 3 bases and J by 6 bases, 3 bases remained unmatched. The CDR3 is 14 amino acids. CDR1 and CDR2 (germline): SGDLS, YYNGEE. The CDR3 DNA reads TGTGCCAGCAGCGCCCGACTAGCGGGCAATGAGCAGTTCTTC. Translating gives CASSARLAGNEQFF.

The chain uses TRBV5-6 and TRBJ1-3; 10 bases match TRBD1. Germline assignment: CDR1 SGHDT and CDR2 YYEEEE. The CDR3 is 18 amino acids. V was pared by 3 bases and J by 0 bases, with 9 bases of the junction left unmatched. The CDR3 bases are TGTGCCAGCAGCTGGGACAGGGGTTCGATCTTCTCTGGAAACACCATATATTTT. This codes for CASSWDRGSIFSGNTIYF.

V gene TRBV11-2 combines with J gene TRBJ2-2; TRBD2 matches at 8 bases. V lost 4 bases to trimming and J lost 0 bases; unmatched junction nucleotides: 10. Germline V CDR1 and CDR2: SGHAT, FQNNGV. The length of the CDR3 is 18 residues. CDR3 nucleotides: TGTGCCAGCAGCTCGCTAGCGGGCGGCTCCTCGAACACCGGGGAGCTGTTTTTT. This sequence encodes CASSSLAGGSSNTGELFF. The complete variable domain, with remaining parts taken from reference TRBV11-2 and TRBJ2-2, reads EAGVAQSPRYKIIEKRQSVAFWCNPISGHATLYWYQQILGQGPKLLIQFQNNGVVDDSQLPKDRFSAERLKGVDSTLKIQPAKLEDSAVYLCASSSLAGGSSNTGELFFGEGSRLTVL.

V is TRBV9 and J is TRBJ1-6; possibly TRBD1 for D (6 bases). V was trimmed by 4 bases and J by 8 bases, leaving 19 bases between them. This CDR3 contains 16 residues. In germline, CDR1 is SGDLS, CDR2 YYNGEE. DNA of the CDR3: TGTGCCAGCAGCCCAGCTTTGGGGGCAGGGTATTCACCCCTCCACTTT. Its translation: CASSPALGAGYSPLHF.

V gene TRBV7-3 combines with J gene TRBJ2-7, with 13 bases aligning to TRBD2. With 5 bases clipped from V and 3 bases from J, the junction kept 4 bases outside the gene matches. CDR3 length: 15 residues. Germline V gives CDR1 SGHTA, CDR2 FQGTGA. The CDR3 nucleotides are TGTGCCAGCAGCGCGGGACTAGCGGGGCTCTACGAGCAGTACTTC. Its translation is CASSAGLAGLYEQYF.

The chain joins TRBV2 to TRBJ1-2, with no clear D. Germline V gene sequence: CDR1 SNHLY, CDR2 FYNNEI. The CDR3 is 14 residues long. V was cut by 3 bases and J by 4 bases, with 12 bases left in between. CDR3 amino acids: CASSEIDRSYGYTF. The CDR3 DNA reads TGTGCCAGCAGTGAGATAGACCGGAGCTATGGCTACACCTTC. The complete variable domain, with remaining parts taken from reference TRBV2 and TRBJ1-2, reads EPEVTQTPSHQVTQMGQEVILRCVPISNHLYFYWYRQILGQKVEFLVSFYNNEISEKSEIFDDQFSVERPDGSNFTLKIRSTKLEDSAMYFCASSEIDRSYGYTFGSGTRLTVV.

V is TRBV5-8 and J is TRBJ2-7; 9 bases agree with TRBD1. The V segment lost 4 bases and the J segment 9 bases; nucleotides outside the gene matches: 8. Germline CDR1 and CDR2: SGHTS and YDEGEE. The CDR3 length is 13 residues. Here the CDR3 DNA reads TGTGCCAGCAGCAGAGAATACAGGGGGCCGCAGTACTTC. This translates into CASSREYRGPQYF.

As to this clone: Other DNA variants within this sample encode the same CDR3. The chain employs TRBV5-1 and TRBJ1-5; tentatively, D is TRBD1 (6 bases). The CDR3 runs 14 residues. CDR1 and CDR2 from the germline V gene are SGHRS and YFSETQ. Trimming shortened V by 4 bases and J by 2 bases, and 10 bases separated the two germline ends. The CDR3 is CASSAQGGNQPQHF. For the CDR3, the DNA is TGCGCCAGCAGCGCACAGGGAGGCAATCAGCCCCAGCATTTT.

J is TRBJ2-7 and V is TRBV28; 9 positions match TRBD1. V lost 6 bases, J lost 2 bases, and 5 bases stayed unmatched. This CDR3 contains 14 residues. CDR1 MDHEN and CDR2 SYDVKM come from the germline V gene. The CDR3 sequence is CASRPGTGTYEQYF. The CDR3 region has the DNA TGTGCCAGCAGACCAGGGACAGGGACCTACGAGCAGTACTTC.

The chain joins TRBV18 to TRBJ1-1, with 10 positions matching TRBD1. There are 21 residues in the CDR3. With 2 bases clipped from V and 1 base from J, the junction kept 19 bases outside the gene matches. From germline, CDR1 is KGHSH and CDR2 LQKENI. The CDR3 DNA sequence: TGTGCCAGCTCACCAAAAATGACAGGGGGCGTGGCCGAGAGGGAGAACACTGAAGCTTTCTTT. Its protein is CASSPKMTGGVAERENTEAFF. Filled out from reference TRBV18 and TRBJ1-1, the complete variable domain reads NAGVMQNPRHLVRRRGQEARLRCSPMKGHSHVYWYRQLPEEGLKFMVYLQKENIIDESGMPKERFSAEFPKEGPSILRIQQVVRGDSAAYFCASSPKMTGGVAERENTEAFFGQGTRLTVV.